The entry that follows covers one TCR beta chain sequence. The sample holds many counts of this clonotype. The target of this receptor is not known. No much larger clone exists at a distance of one base, and base qualities are not known. For repertoire sequencing, TCR beta CDR3 regions were amplified from RNA transcripts. HTBI primers and the Qiagen OneStep RT-PCR kit were used in a first-round RT-PCR, which was followed by a second-round multiplex PCR, size selection and purification. Sequencing of the libraries was carried out on an Illumina HiSeq2000 in paired-end mode with 100 bp reads. The study's processing was this. Reads were processed with SOAPnuke, discarding reads with adapters, uncalled bases, mean Phred below 15, or no exact constant-primer or identifier match. COPE v1.2.5 was used to merge high-quality paired reads. Each unique nucleotide sequence was defined as a clonotype, and clonotypes were aligned to IMGT TRB V, D and J references with MiTCR v1.1. The analysis was limited to V-J combinations with a frequency above 0.0001, which together covered 99.2% of the repertoires. For each V-J combination, a TCR clonal expansion and chaos score was defined as the ratio of F50 clonal expansion to chaos observed in the TCRdist matrix. Welch's t-statistics and random forest were used to reduce the features to 13 V-J combinations, which were then used as input to a naive Bayes classifier. Thyroid-blood repertoire similarity was quantified with the Morisita-Horn index. TCRdb reworked the public reads: Q25 trimming with fastp, MiXCR clone assembly, productive beta chains retained. CDR3 protein duplicates are merged, each entry listing the most common genes and DNA. The V and J calls come from TCRdb's annotation, not from the publication. The sample data list about 410,000 distinct CDR3 sequences, and approximately 20% of these were observed just once. The top ten hold around 1.5% of the sample.

The ophthalmopathy patients had moderately to severely active disease, with a Clinical Activity Score of 3 or higher, a NOSPECS grade of 4 or higher, and a disease duration of less than 3 months. Patients with other autoimmune diseases, uncontrolled infections, pregnancy or lactation were excluded from the study. Diagnosis was based on clinical symptoms, serum thyroxine, TRAb, thyroid ultrasound and orbital computed tomography. PBMCs were isolated from around 10 ml of fresh peripheral blood by Ficoll-Paque density gradient centrifugation. Total RNA was extracted using Trizol reagent, and RNA quality was checked on an Agilent 2100 Bioanalyzer. Including the terminal cysteine and phenylalanine, the CDR3 comprises 15 residues. The entry retains the CDR3 DNA only, 45 bases that are in frame from base 1. For CDR1 and CDR2, the germline V gene (reference sequence) lists GTSNPN and SVGIG. V loses 1 base of germline sequence and J loses 0 bases, and the interval between the two ends is 12 bases.

The entry originates in a study of Graves' ophthalmopathy and Graves' hyperthyroidism (dated by TCRdb to about 2018). For context, the study as a whole: Peripheral blood was collected at initial diagnosis, before any treatment. TCR beta repertoire signatures were used to distinguish Graves' ophthalmopathy from Graves' hyperthyroidism and to predict progression to ophthalmopathy. In total, around 130 blood samples were TCR-sequenced: approximately 40 ophthalmopathy, approximately 75 hyperthyroidism and around 17 hyperthyroidism-to-ophthalmopathy patients. To explore V-J signatures that distinguish ophthalmopathy from hyperthyroidism, a discovery set of more than 90 patients was enrolled, made up of 43 with ophthalmopathy and around 60 with stable hyperthyroidism. An independent validation cohort comprised around 19 hyperthyroidism patients and about 16 patients who later progressed from hyperthyroidism to ophthalmopathy. In a handful of hyperthyroidism patients, the T-cell repertoire of thyroid tissue was compared with the T-cell repertoire of blood. After sampling, hyperthyroidism patients received methimazole starting at 30 mg daily, and ophthalmopathy patients received high-dose intravenous methylprednisolone. For training and testing, the 100 or so patients in the discovery cohort were randomly divided in a 7:3 ratio. Overall study outcomes, separate from this receptor: Most of the expanded thyroid clonotypes with a frequency above 0.001 were also detected in blood, and it was suggested that the thyroid immune response may be reflected by blood repertoires. No statistical method was used to predetermine the sample size, and group allocation was not hidden from the investigators. In cross-validation, the 13-signature model distinguished ophthalmopathy from stable hyperthyroidism with around 86% sensitivity and 81.08% specificity, while in the test set the corresponding values were around 79% and 71%. In validation, the model predicted ophthalmopathy progression with roughly 68% sensitivity and less than 80% specificity; some 13 predicted patients were CT-confirmed with GO in a median of about 6.2 months.

Sequencing input: peripheral blood. This chain is built from TRBV30 and TRBJ2-5, with no D gene named confidently. The receptor comes from a woman between 18 and 29 years old with Graves' ophthalmopathy. Donor details come from another sample of the same person, matched by shared clones. At the DNA level, the sequence is TGTGCCTGGAGTGGACGGAAAGGTTACCAAGAGACCCAGTACTTC. The encoded protein is CAWSGRKGYQETQYF.